Presented here are 30 T cell receptor beta chains from one specimen sequenced in a study of cytomegalovirus exposure and HLA in healthy donors. The study ran its PCR with 60 Vbeta and 13 Jbeta primers. TCRdb's copy holds only in-frame clones and misses some; the assay was immunoSEQ multiplex PCR. The sample lists about 110,000 clones; about 80% were seen once. The sequenced sample consisted of PBMCs. The receptor set was obtained from a man aged 45-65 years in good health and CMV-seropositive.

V is TRBV5-6 and J is TRBJ2-1, with 7 positions matching TRBD2. Germline trimming cut 4 bases from V and 6 bases from J; bases unmatched to any gene: 13. The CDR3 length is 16 residues. CDR1 is SGHDT and CDR2 is YYEEEE in the germline V gene. The CDR3 sequence is CASSLHRTSTGNEQFF. The CDR3 DNA follows: TGTGCCAGCAGCCTGCACCGGACTAGTACGGGCAATGAGCAGTTCTTC. Using reference TRBV5-6 and TRBJ2-1 for the parts outside the CDR3, the full variable domain is DAGVTQSPTHLIKTRGQQVTLRCSPKSGHDTVSWYQQALGQGPQFIFQYYEEEERQRGNFPDRFSGHQFPNYSSELNVNALLLGDSALYLCASSLHRTSTGNEQFFGPGTRLTVL.

V gene TRBV5-1 combines with J gene TRBJ1-1; 9 bases are shared with TRBD1. This CDR3 contains 16 residues. V lost 7 bases and J lost 0; bases outside the gene matches: 10. Germline V gives CDR1 SGHRS, CDR2 YFSETQ. In DNA form, the CDR3 reads TGCGCCAGCCAAAAACAGGGGGCAGTTATGAACACTGAAGCTTTCTTT. It encodes CASQKQGAVMNTEAFF. The complete variable domain, with remaining parts taken from reference TRBV5-1 and TRBJ1-1, reads KAGVTQTPRYLIKTRGQQVTLSCSPISGHRSVSWYQQTPGQGLQFLFEYFSETQRNKGNFPGRFSGRQFSNSRSEMNVSTLELGDSALYLCASQKQGAVMNTEAFFGQGTRLTVV.

V is TRBV6-1 and J is TRBJ2-7; the match to TRBD1 covers 7 bases. The CDR3 is 16 amino acids. V lost 0 bases, J lost 5 bases, and 10 bases stayed unmatched. Germline values: CDR1 MNHNS, CDR2 SASEGT. CDR3 sequence reads: CASSEAVTGPMDEQYF. In DNA form, the CDR3 reads TGTGCCAGCAGTGAAGCGGTGACAGGGCCGATGGACGAGCAGTACTTC.

This chain connects TRBV7-2 to TRBJ2-7, with D perhaps matching TRBD2 (7 bases). The V end lost 3 bases, the J end lost 5 bases, and 11 bases lay between the germline ends. Germline V gives CDR1 SGHTA, CDR2 FQGNSA. The CDR3 has 13 residues. The CDR3 sequence is CASSFGGRDEQYF. The DNA of the CDR3 is TGTGCCAGCAGCTTCGGGGGGCGGGACGAGCAGTACTTC.

This clone occurred once. The chain is built from TRBV5-5 and TRBJ1-2, with unresolved D. This CDR3 region has 15 residues. Between the trimmed V and J ends, which lost 0 bases and 5 bases, there was a span of 14 bases. Germline V gene lookup returns CDR1 SGHKS and CDR2 YYEKEE (reference sequence). The chain's CDR3 is CASSLAAAEVYGYTF. DNA for the CDR3: TGTGCCAGCAGCTTGGCCGCAGCGGAGGTGTATGGCTACACCTTC.

This sequence joins TRBV5-1 and TRBJ1-1; 10 positions match TRBD1. The ends lost 4 bases at V and 3 bases at J; junction bases unmatched: 9. The CDR3 covers 16 residues. Germline CDR1 SGHRS, CDR2 YFSETQ. CDR3: CASSVGQGGPDTEAFF. Written as DNA, the CDR3 is TGCGCCAGCAGCGTAGGACAGGGGGGGCCGGACACTGAAGCTTTCTTT.

The chain couples TRBV5-6 to TRBJ2-1, with 7 bases lining up with TRBD1. The CDR3 extends over 16 amino acids. Trimming removed 2 bases from V and 2 bases from J; junction bases left unmatched: 7. The germline V gene has CDR1 SGHDT and CDR2 YYEEEE. The CDR3 DNA is TGTGCCAGCAGCTTCCACTTCACAGGGGCCTACAATGAGCAGTTCTTC. Its protein product is CASSFHFTGAYNEQFF. Combining the CDR3 with reference TRBV5-6 and TRBJ2-1 gives the whole variable domain DAGVTQSPTHLIKTRGQQVTLRCSPKSGHDTVSWYQQALGQGPQFIFQYYEEEERQRGNFPDRFSGHQFPNYSSELNVNALLLGDSALYLCASSFHFTGAYNEQFFGPGTRLTVL.

This clone was observed a handful of times. The V and J genes are TRBV2 and TRBJ1-1; weak D call: TRBD1 (6 bases). The CDR3 totals 13 residues. CDR1 SNHLY and CDR2 FYNNEI come from the germline V gene. Trimming took off 5 bases at V and 0 bases at J, with 7 bases between the two ends. DNA of the CDR3: TGTGCCAGCAGTAGACAGGTGAACACTGAAGCTTTCTTT. Protein sequence: CASSRQVNTEAFF.

As regards this clone: The identical CDR3 is also encoded by other nucleotide sequences in the sample. The chain recombines TRBV25-1 with TRBJ2-1; 8 bases fit TRBD1. Germline CDR1 and CDR2: MGHDK and SYGVNS. The CDR3 runs to 18 residues. J lost 6 bases, V lost 7 bases, and 20 bases had no gene match. The CDR3: CASTGGPGTGVWGNEQFF. CDR3 bases: TGTGCCAGCACTGGGGGACCCGGGACAGGAGTTTGGGGCAATGAGCAGTTCTTC.

This chain joins TRBV6-1 and TRBJ1-1; D is uncertain. Germline assignment: CDR1 MNHNS and CDR2 SASEGT. V was clipped by 8 bases and J by 2 bases, with 15 bases between them. The CDR3 has 14 residues. The CDR3 coding sequence is TGTGCCAGCTCGCGGGCAGAGGTTAACACTGAAGCTTTCTTT. It codes for CASSRAEVNTEAFF.

The chain links TRBV19 to TRBJ2-3, with 7 bases lining up with TRBD2. The trim removed 7 bases at V and 0 bases at J, leaving 7 bases unmatched. The CDR3 runs to 15 residues. The germline V gene encodes CDR1 LNHDA and CDR2 SQIVND (reference sequence). The CDR3 region is CASTSTSFSTDTQYF. The CDR3 DNA sequence: TGTGCCAGTACTTCGACTAGCTTTAGCACAGATACGCAGTATTTT. Looking up the rest from reference TRBV19 and TRBJ2-3 gives the full variable domain: DGGITQSPKYLFRKEGQNVTLSCEQNLNHDAMYWYRQDPGQGLRLIYYSQIVNDFQKGDIAEGYSVSREKKESFPLTVTSAQKNPTAFYLCASTSTSFSTDTQYFGPGTRLTVL.

This clone came up a few times. This rearrangement joins TRBV5-1 to TRBJ2-5; the match to TRBD2 covers 12 bases. This CDR3 is 16 amino acids long. The V and J ends lost 3 bases and 3 bases, in that order; junction bases with no gene match: 6. Germline CDR1 reads SGHRS; CDR2 reads YFSETQ. CDR3 DNA: TGCGCCAGCAGCTCGCTAGCGGGGGGGCGAAAAGAGACCCAGTACTTC. As protein: CASSSLAGGRKETQYF.

CDR3 in DNA: TGCAGCGTTGAAGTAGGGCAGGGGTGGGCTGAAGCTTTCTTT. Its translation: CSVEVGQGWAEAFF. The J gene is TRBJ1-1, the V gene TRBV29-1; perhaps TRBD1 as D (6 bases). Trimming left V 1 base short and J 6 bases short, with 15 bases between. The CDR3 loop spans 14 amino acids. Per germline, CDR1 SQVTM and CDR2 ANQGSEA.

The chain employs TRBV2 and TRBJ1-1; 9 bases align to TRBD1. The CDR3 extends over 14 amino acids. V gave up 3 bases and J gave up 4 bases; unmatched junction bases: 3. CDR1 and CDR2 (germline): SNHLY, FYNNEI. The CDR3 is CASSDTGGVTEAFF. As DNA, the CDR3 is TGTGCCAGCAGTGATACAGGGGGCGTCACTGAAGCTTTCTTT.

The chain is built from TRBV5-1 and TRBJ1-3; tentative D call: TRBD1 (5 bases). This CDR3 is 15 amino acids long. Germline values: CDR1 SGHRS, CDR2 YFSETQ. Trimming removed 0 bases from V and 0 bases from J, with 7 bases in between. The CDR3 sequence is CASSLEGSSGNTIYF. In nucleotides, the CDR3 is TGCGCCAGCAGCTTGGAGGGGTCCTCTGGAAACACCATATATTTT.

This clone was counted a single time. The chain combines TRBV20-1 with TRBJ2-1, with D perhaps matching TRBD2 (5 bases). The CDR3 runs 11 residues. From germline, CDR1 is DFQATT and CDR2 SNEGSKA (reference sequence). Trimming stripped 5 bases from V and 3 bases from J, with 5 bases between. CDR3 sequence reads: CSARDYNEQFF. The CDR3 region has the DNA TGCAGTGCTCGGGACTACAATGAGCAGTTCTTC.

The chain uses TRBV4-1 and TRBJ2-7; D may be TRBD2 (7 bases). CDR1 MGHRA and CDR2 YSYEKL come from the germline V gene. The CDR3 has 18 residues. The V end was cut by 0 bases, the J end by 3 bases, with 21 bases between. The CDR3 region is CASSQDPLPAGAGYEQYF. The DNA for the CDR3 is TGCGCCAGCAGCCAAGATCCCCTTCCCGCGGGGGCAGGCTACGAGCAGTACTTC.

The chain has TRBV6-5 and TRBJ2-5; no clear D gene. Trimming removed 2 bases from V and 2 bases from J, with 9 bases in between. The CDR3 contains 14 residues. Germline CDR1 reads MNHEY; CDR2 reads SVGAGI. The CDR3 region is CASSYVRGQETQYF. Written as DNA, the CDR3 is TGTGCCAGCAGTTACGTGCGCGGACAAGAGACCCAGTACTTC.

J is TRBJ2-1 and V is TRBV4-2; D may be TRBD2 (5 bases). V was trimmed by 0 bases and J by 4 bases, leaving 10 bases between them. CDR3 length: 15 amino acids. Germline V gives CDR1 LGHNA, CDR2 YNFKEQ. As DNA, the CDR3 is TGTGCCAGCAGCCAAGAGACGGGATTTTACAATGAGCAGTTCTTC. Protein product: CASSQETGFYNEQFF.

The chain joins TRBV4-2 to TRBJ2-7, with no clear D. V was pared by 0 bases and J by 0 bases, with 9 bases between. Germline CDR1 LGHNA, CDR2 YNFKEQ. The CDR3 is 15 residues long. The chain's CDR3 is CASSQERLVSYEQYF. DNA of the CDR3: TGTGCCAGCAGCCAAGAGCGGCTGGTCTCCTACGAGCAGTACTTC.

V usage is TRBV10-1 and J usage is TRBJ2-1; 16 bases align to TRBD2. CDR1 is WNHNN and CDR2 is SYGVQD in the germline V gene (reference sequence). V was clipped by 4 bases and J by 12 bases; unmatched bases: 6. CDR3 length: 15 amino acids. The CDR3 protein is CASSASGLAGGTQFF. For the CDR3, the DNA is TGCGCCAGCAGTGCTTCGGGACTAGCGGGAGGGACGCAGTTCTTC.

This clone was detected only once. This chain links TRBV4-1 with TRBJ1-5; D gene unclear. This CDR3 is built from 14 residues. V gave up 4 bases and J gave up 1 base, with 8 bases separating them. CDR1 and CDR2 (germline): MGHRA, YSYEKL. The DNA of the CDR3 is TGCGCCAGCAGCCTTTGGGCGAGCAATCAGCCCCAGCATTTT. Protein sequence: CASSLWASNQPQHF.

The rearrangement links TRBV28 to TRBJ1-1; 7 bases agree with TRBD1. Germline trimming cut 3 bases from V and 1 base from J; bases unmatched to any gene: 17. This CDR3 is built from 19 residues. Germline-derived CDR1 and CDR2 are MDHEN and SYDVKM. CDR3 bases: TGTGCCAGCAGTTTCCCCTCCGGGACAGCAATATTAGAGAACACTGAAGCTTTCTTT. Protein: CASSFPSGTAILENTEAFF.

The chain carries TRBV18 and TRBJ2-6; D unclear. V dropped 3 bases and J dropped 1 base, with 7 bases sitting between them. CDR1 is KGHSH, CDR2 LQKENI, per germline. This CDR3 is built from 15 residues. The CDR3 DNA is TGTGCCAGCTCACCCACAGCATCTGGGGCCAACGTCCTGACTTTC. Amino acids: CASSPTASGANVLTF.

The chain couples TRBV9 to TRBJ2-3; D call uncertain. Per the germline V gene, CDR1 is SGDLS and CDR2 is YYNGEE. V gave up 2 bases and J gave up 5 bases, with 9 bases separating them. This CDR3 has 13 amino acids. In nucleotides, the CDR3 is TGTGCCAGCAGCGTCCCCTCGGGAGATACGCAGTATTTT. It translates to CASSVPSGDTQYF.

The V gene is TRBV6-1, the J gene TRBJ1-4, with D hard to call. The V end lost 4 bases, the J end lost 3 bases, and 15 bases lay between the germline ends. Per the germline V gene, CDR1 is MNHNS and CDR2 is SASEGT. The CDR3 covers 16 residues. CDR3 DNA sequence: TGTGCCAGCAGTGTTCCCGAGGCGGTAGCTAATGAAAAACTGTTTTTT. Its protein product is CASSVPEAVANEKLFF.

This clone was counted between two and nine times. The chain carries TRBV7-2 and TRBJ1-6, with TRBD1 matching 11 bases. CDR3 length: 16 residues. J gave up 4 bases and V 5 bases, and 4 bases lay outside the gene matches. Germline values: CDR1 SGHTA, CDR2 FQGNSA. Written as DNA, the CDR3 is TGTGCCAGCAGCGCTGGACAGGGGGCGTATAATTCACCCCTCCACTTT. Translation gives CASSAGQGAYNSPLHF.

The V gene is TRBV27, the J gene TRBJ2-7; 8 bases match TRBD1. The V segment lost 8 bases and the J segment 6 bases; nucleotides outside the gene matches: 3. The CDR3 covers 11 residues. CDR1 MNHEY and CDR2 SMNVEV come from the germline V gene (reference sequence). The CDR3 spells CASSQGAEQYF. CDR3 DNA sequence: TGTGCCAGCTCTCAGGGGGCCGAGCAGTACTTC.

The count of this clone is one. The V and J genes are TRBV10-3 and TRBJ2-2, with 10 bases fitting TRBD1. With V trimmed by 6 bases and J by 5 bases, 9 bases remained unmatched. The germline V gene has CDR1 ENHRY and CDR2 SYGVKD. This CDR3 is built from 16 residues. The CDR3 DNA follows: TGTGCCATCAGAGGACAGGGGGAGGTTTCGACCGGGGAGCTGTTTTTT. It specifies CAIRGQGEVSTGELFF.

This chain joins TRBV9 and TRBJ1-3; D possibly corresponds to TRBD1 (5 bases). The germline gives CDR1 SGDLS, CDR2 YYNGEE. V gave up 6 bases and J gave up 3 bases, with 16 bases separating them. This CDR3 is built from 15 residues. The CDR3 region is CASTPGRGDGNTIYF. The CDR3 DNA is TGTGCCAGCACCCCTGGGAGGGGTGATGGAAACACCATATATTTT.